Only a few counts were recorded for the clone carrying this T cell receptor (beta chain). The antigen is undetermined. Cell sorting via CD45RO/CCR7/CD25/CD127/CD95/CD27 was performed to obtain CD4+ naive, central memory, regulatory and stem cell-like memory cells. The data belong to a study of beta chain features in type 1 diabetes. Germline-derived CDR1 and CDR2 are ENHRY and SYGVKD. V was trimmed by 11 bases and J by 6 bases, leaving 11 bases between them. The CDR3 is made up of 11 amino acids. The authors reverse transcribed all of the isolated RNA, so sequencing captured expressed TCRB transcripts. The protocol was immunoSEQ multiplex PCR, while the TCRdb copy is restricted to in-frame clones and leaves out a portion. This sample carries around 150,000 clones, 6.5% to 10% of them seen once, and the ten largest clones take 0.54%. Study observations and caveats: In every one of the four CD4+ subsets, TCRB CDR3s were moderately but significantly shorter in Type 1 diabetes patients.

This TCR was recovered from a woman aged 18-29 years with type 1 diabetes. The genes are TRBV10-3 and TRBJ2-1; D is possibly TRBD2 (5 bases). Sequencing was carried out using central memory CD4+ T cells from blood. CDR3 loop: CAVAAGNEQFF. In DNA form, the CDR3 reads TGTGCCGTCGCGGCGGGCAATGAGCAGTTCTTC.